This T cell receptor delta chain was recorded in a study of DNA immune sequencing with unique molecular identifiers (dated by TCRdb to about 2020). Background on the whole study: Immunomagnetic cell separation was used to enrich gammadelta T cells from buffy coats, and the genomic DNA of the enriched gammadelta T cells was sequenced. Fluorescence-activated cell sorting was used to enrich gammadelta T cells from the PBMC of over nine healthy people. In the comparison of enriched versus non-enriched samples, 95 to 100 ng of enriched gammadelta T-cell DNA and roughly 0.94 ug of non-enriched PBMC DNA were sequenced. The study developed and validated an ultrasensitive DNA-based TRD repertoire sequencing method using PCR-introduced unique molecular identifiers. Validation of the sequencing method was done both on synthetic reference molecules and on blood samples taken from healthy individuals. Healthy individuals were used as donors, and sorted peripheral blood gammadelta T cells were profiled from approximately 10 of these donors.

The protocol used for the library was multiplex PCR. A 32-plex assay amplified the genomic DNA, with primers for all 8 TRDV and 4 TRDJ genes spanning the CDR3. During 3 cycles of barcoding PCR, a 12-nucleotide UMI was attached, and a second PCR using Illumina adapter primers followed. Libraries were purified with AMPure XP beads and quality-checked on a Fragment Analyzer with the HS NGS Fragment kit. The sequencing was run with an Illumina MiniSeq mid-output kit, including roughly 18% PhiX, and 150 cycles of paired-end reads. As for the original processing: MIGEC version 1.2.9 was used to process reads, grouping reads by UMI and building error-corrected consensus sequences. Modified VDJtools version 1.2.1 scripts and the tcR R package were used for post-processing. TCRdb called clones from the public reads with CATT, and repeated DNA sequences were later combined into one row. The V and J calls, along with clone size, are taken from TCRdb and not from the paper's own processing. The table for this sample lists 2,000 to 3,000 delta-chain clones; 8.4% of them were counted only once. In total, the top ten clones hold around 50% of the sample.

Points the paper makes about the study in general: Novel TRD sequences not targeted by the primers cannot be detected with the primer-based approach. TRD repertoire diversity differed among healthy donors, and several donors were highly oligoclonal, with the top 5 clonotypes making up more than half of productive molecules.

This clone came up a few times. Its antigen specificity is not known. TCRdb's protein for this DNA is that of a much larger clone and differs from the translation at residue 7, likely a read error; the protein shown is the DNA translation. The receptor's source is a human donor in good health. The sample was gamma-delta T cells enriched from blood buffy coat, or unenriched PBMCs (not recorded which).

The DNA sequence is TGTGCCTGTGACACCCTGACGGTTTCTGGGGGACACGAGTACACCGATAAACTCATCTTT. This encodes CACDTLTVSGGHEYTDKLIF. The rearranged segments are TRDV2 and TRDJ1, with 8 bases in between that match TRDD3. Per the germline V gene, GEAIGNYY is the CDR1 and EKD is the CDR2. Trimmed from V: 0 bases; trimmed from J: 0 bases; junction bases lacking a gene match: 17. The CDR3 spans 20 residues, from the cysteine through the phenylalanine. The CDR3 DNA has 60 bases and is translated from base 1.